The following is a TCR beta chain sequence with its context. What it recognizes is unknown. An end of the junction does not agree with germline; a read error may underlie this. Germline CDR1 SGHAT, CDR2 FQDESV (reference sequence). The CDR3 covers 13 residues. No cell sorting was done before RNA was extracted from the tissue. The library came from three nested PCR rounds adapted from ARM-PCR protocols. MiXCR, applied by TCRdb to the multiplex PCR reads, yields one record per CDR3 protein. The table lists about 120,000 distinct CDR3 sequences, about 66% of them singletons. The sample comes from a study of tumor and adjacent non-tumor tissue in lung cancer. Study outcomes and limitations: Compared with tumor, normal lung showed significantly lower TCR diversity.

The chain uses TRBV11-1 and TRBJ1-1; D gene ambiguous. The clonotype originates from a man aged 25 to 45 with non-small cell lung cancer. The material sequenced was lung tumor tissue. The DNA of the CDR3 is TGTACCAGCAGCTCCCAAAGCGGCACTGAAGCTTTCTTT. Translation gives CTSSSQSGTEAFF. Using reference TRBV11-1 and TRBJ1-1 for the parts outside the CDR3, the full variable domain is EAEVAQSPRYKITEKSQAVAFWCDPISGHATLYWYRQILGQGPELLVQFQDESVVDDSQLPKDRFSAERLKGVDSTLKIQPAELGDSAMYLCTSSSQSGTEAFFGQGTRLTVV.